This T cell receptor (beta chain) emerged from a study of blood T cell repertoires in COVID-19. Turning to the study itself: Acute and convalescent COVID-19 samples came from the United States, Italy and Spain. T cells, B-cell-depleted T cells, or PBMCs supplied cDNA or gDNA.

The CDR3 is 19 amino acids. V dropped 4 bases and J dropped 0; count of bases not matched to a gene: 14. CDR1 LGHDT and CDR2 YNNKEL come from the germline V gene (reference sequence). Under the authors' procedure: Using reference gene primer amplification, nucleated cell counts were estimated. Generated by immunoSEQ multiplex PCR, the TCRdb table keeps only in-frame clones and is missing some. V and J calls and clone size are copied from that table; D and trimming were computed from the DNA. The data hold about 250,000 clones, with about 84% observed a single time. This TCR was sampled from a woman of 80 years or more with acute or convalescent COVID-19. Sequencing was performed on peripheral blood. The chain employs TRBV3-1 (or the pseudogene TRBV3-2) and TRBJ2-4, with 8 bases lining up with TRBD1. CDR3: CASSPTGTGVDLAKNIQYF. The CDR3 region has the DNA TGTGCCAGCAGCCCAACCGGGACAGGAGTGGATCTAGCCAAAAACATTCAGTACTTC.